This T cell receptor (beta chain) was obtained from a study of identical twins. TCRdb independently ran MiXCR on the 5' RACE reads; one entry per CDR3 protein. The table has a few hundred thousand distinct CDR3 sequences, 24% seen once. V lost 6 bases and J lost 5; bases outside the gene matches: 9. Germline loops: CDR1 PRHDT, CDR2 FYEKMQ (reference sequence). CDR3 length equals 14 residues. Every one of the donors was a healthy Caucasian. These data were likewise used in another study, on T cells expressing NK-cell markers. As reported in that work: In several experiments, sorting was confined to alpha-beta TCR T cells through use of an anti-gamma-delta TCR antibody.

Specimen: CD4+ T cells sorted from blood. The V gene is TRBV13, the J gene TRBJ1-2; TRBD1 agrees at 7 bases. The sequence was collected from a young woman in good health. The CDR3 is CASRDIRDRYGYTF. CDR3 bases: TGTGCCAGCAGGGATATCCGGGACAGATATGGCTACACCTTC.